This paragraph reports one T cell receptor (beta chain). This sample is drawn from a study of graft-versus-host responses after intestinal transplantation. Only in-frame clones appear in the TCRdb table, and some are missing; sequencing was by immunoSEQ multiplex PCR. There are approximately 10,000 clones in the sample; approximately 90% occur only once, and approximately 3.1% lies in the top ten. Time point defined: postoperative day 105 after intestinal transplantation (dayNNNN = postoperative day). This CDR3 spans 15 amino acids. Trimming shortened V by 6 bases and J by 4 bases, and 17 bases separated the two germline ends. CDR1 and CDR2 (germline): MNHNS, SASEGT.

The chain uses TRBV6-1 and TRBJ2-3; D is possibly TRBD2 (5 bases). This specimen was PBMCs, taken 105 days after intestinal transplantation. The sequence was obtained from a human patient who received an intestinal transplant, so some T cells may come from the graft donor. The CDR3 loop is CASSPLAVGADTQYF. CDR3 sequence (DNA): TGTGCCAGCAGCCCTCTGGCCGTGGGAGCAGATACGCAGTATTTT.